This TCR beta chain was recorded in a study of CD8 T cells in ankylosing spondylitis. Study-wide results and limits: Clones linked to disease, bearing a CD8+ phenotype, were relatively rare in peripheral blood.

Germline V gene sequence: CDR1 MNHEY, CDR2 SMNVEV (reference sequence). V was cut by 5 bases and J by 3 bases, with 11 bases left in between. The CDR3 runs 13 residues. Many counts were recorded for this clonotype. Its antigen is as yet unknown. TCRdb reprocessed the 5' RACE reads via MiXCR and lists one record per CDR3 protein. Of 300,000 to 350,000 distinct CDR3 sequences in the sample, roughly 12% are singletons; the top ten hold around 8.4%. V is TRBV27 and J is TRBJ2-7; D might be TRBD2 (6 bases). The sample taken for sequencing was blood, either unsorted or a sorted T cell fraction (not recorded which). The clonotype was recovered from a female donor with ankylosing spondylitis or in good health (not recorded which). The chain's CDR3 is CASSPAGGYEQYF. The CDR3 DNA follows: TGTGCCAGCAGTCCAGCCGGGGGCTACGAGCAGTACTTC.